This entry concerns a single T cell receptor beta chain. Its antigen is not known. The data stem from a study of CD8+CD57+ T cells in acquired aplastic anemia. In the study overall: Across the sorted CD4+ and CD8+ cells, DNA amounts averaged around 3.2 ug. Healthy donors averaged roughly 11 million reads for CD4+ cells.

The template used for profiling TCR beta VDJ and CDR3 was genomic DNA. TCRdb reanalysed the reads using MiXCR and keeps one entry per CDR3 protein. The sample includes 90,000 to 120,000 distinct CDR3 sequences, approximately 48% of them seen just once. This CDR3 has 12 amino acids. Trimming removed 5 bases at V and 10 bases at J, with 11 bases between. General observations from the study: Both patients and controls carried the same twenty-nine CD8+ CDR3 sequences. Patients did not significantly differ from controls in CD8+ Simpson's diversity.

The sample consisted of sorted CD4+, CD8+, or CD8+CD57+ T cells (not recorded which) from PBMCs. The clonotype was recovered from a human donor in good health, serving as a control. The V call is TRBV12-3 or TRBV12-4, the J call TRBJ1-4; D gene unclear. The CDR3 nucleotides read TGTGCCAGCAGTCCCACACAAGGAAAACTGTTTTTT. This sequence encodes CASSPTQGKLFF.